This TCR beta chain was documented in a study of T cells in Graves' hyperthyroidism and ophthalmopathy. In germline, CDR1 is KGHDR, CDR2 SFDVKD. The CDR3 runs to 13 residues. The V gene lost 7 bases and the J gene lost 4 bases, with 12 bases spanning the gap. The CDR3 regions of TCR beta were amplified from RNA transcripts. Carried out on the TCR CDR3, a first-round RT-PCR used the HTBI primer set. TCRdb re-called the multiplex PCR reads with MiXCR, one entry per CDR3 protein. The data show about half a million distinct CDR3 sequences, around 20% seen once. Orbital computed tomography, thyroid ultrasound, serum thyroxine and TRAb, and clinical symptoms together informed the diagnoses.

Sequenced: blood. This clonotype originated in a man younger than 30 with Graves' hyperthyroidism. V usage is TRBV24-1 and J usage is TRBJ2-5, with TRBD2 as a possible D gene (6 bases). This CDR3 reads CATRGGGVETQYF. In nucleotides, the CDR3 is TGTGCCACCAGAGGAGGCGGGGTAGAGACCCAGTACTTC.